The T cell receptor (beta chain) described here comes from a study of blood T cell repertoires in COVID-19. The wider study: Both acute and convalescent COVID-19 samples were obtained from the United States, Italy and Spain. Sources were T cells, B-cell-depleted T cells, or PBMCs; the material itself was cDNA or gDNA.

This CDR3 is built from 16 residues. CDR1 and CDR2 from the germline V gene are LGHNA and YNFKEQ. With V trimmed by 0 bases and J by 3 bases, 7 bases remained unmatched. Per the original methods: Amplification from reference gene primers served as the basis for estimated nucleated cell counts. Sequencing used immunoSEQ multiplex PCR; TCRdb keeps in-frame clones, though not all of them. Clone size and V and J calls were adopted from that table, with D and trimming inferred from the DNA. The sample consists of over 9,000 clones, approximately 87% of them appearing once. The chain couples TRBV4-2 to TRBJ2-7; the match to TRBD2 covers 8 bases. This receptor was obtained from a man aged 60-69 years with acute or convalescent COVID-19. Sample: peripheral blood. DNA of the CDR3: TGTGCCAGCAGCCAAGACCTCGGACTAGCCTACTACGAGCAGTACTTC. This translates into CASSQDLGLAYYEQYF.